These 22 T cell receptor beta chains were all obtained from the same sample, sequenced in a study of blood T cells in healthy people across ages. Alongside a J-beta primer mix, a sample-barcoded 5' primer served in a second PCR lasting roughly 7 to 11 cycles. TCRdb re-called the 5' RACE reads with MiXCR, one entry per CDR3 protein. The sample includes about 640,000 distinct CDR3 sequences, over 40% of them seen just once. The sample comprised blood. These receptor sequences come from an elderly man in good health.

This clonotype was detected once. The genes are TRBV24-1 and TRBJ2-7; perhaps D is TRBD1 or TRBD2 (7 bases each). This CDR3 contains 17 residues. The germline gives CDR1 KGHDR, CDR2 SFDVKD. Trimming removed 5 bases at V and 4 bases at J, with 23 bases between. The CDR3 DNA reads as TGTGCCACCAGTGCCCCCGGGAGGAGAGGGGGCGTTTACGAGCAGTACTTC. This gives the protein CATSAPGRRGGVYEQYF.

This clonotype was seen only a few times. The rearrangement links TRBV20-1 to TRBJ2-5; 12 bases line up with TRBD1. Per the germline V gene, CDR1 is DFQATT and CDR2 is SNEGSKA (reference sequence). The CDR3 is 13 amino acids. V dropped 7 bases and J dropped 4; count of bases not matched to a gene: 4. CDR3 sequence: CSVGQGARETQYF. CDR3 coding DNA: TGCAGTGTGGGACAGGGGGCTAGAGAGACCCAGTACTTC.

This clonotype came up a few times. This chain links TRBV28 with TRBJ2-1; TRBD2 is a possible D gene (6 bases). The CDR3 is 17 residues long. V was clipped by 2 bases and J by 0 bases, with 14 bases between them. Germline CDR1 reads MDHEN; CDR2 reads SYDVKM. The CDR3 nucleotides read TGTGCCAGCAGTTTACCTTTCCCGCGGGGCTCCTACAATGAGCAGTTCTTC. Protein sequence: CASSLPFPRGSYNEQFF.

CDR3 sequence: CASSLYMRGRTEAFF. CDR3 coding DNA: TGTGCCAGCAGTTTATACATGAGGGGGCGGACTGAAGCTTTCTTT. J is TRBJ1-1 and V is TRBV28, with 7 nucleotides matching TRBD1. This CDR3 has 15 amino acids. V shed 1 base and J 5 bases; nucleotides not matched to a gene: 7. Per germline, CDR1 MDHEN and CDR2 SYDVKM.

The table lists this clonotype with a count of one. CDR3 nucleotide sequence: TGTGCCAGCAGCCAAGGTCTTGGGGGGGCCTACAATGAGCAGTTCTTC. It yields the protein CASSQGLGGAYNEQFF. This rearrangement joins TRBV4-2 to TRBJ2-1; 7 bases line up with TRBD2. The CDR3 is 16 residues long. Per germline, CDR1 LGHNA and CDR2 YNFKEQ. V was pared by 1 base and J by 2 bases, with 5 bases of the junction left unmatched.

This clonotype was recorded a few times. In DNA form, the CDR3 reads TGCAGTGCTAGTGCAGGGACCTATGGCTACACCTTC. Translated: CSASAGTYGYTF. The rearrangement links TRBV20-1 to TRBJ1-2; weak D call: TRBD1 (5 bases). Deletions cut 3 bases from V and 4 bases from J, with 9 bases between. The CDR3 consists of 12 residues. Germline CDR1 and CDR2: DFQATT and SNEGSKA (reference sequence).

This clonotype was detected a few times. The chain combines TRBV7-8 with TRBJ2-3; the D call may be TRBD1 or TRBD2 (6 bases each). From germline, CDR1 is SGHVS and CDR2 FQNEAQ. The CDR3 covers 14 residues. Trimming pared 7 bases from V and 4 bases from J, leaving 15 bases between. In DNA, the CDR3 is TGTGCCAGCAATAGGGGGGCGAGTGCAGATACGCAGTATTTT. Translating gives CASNRGASADTQYF.

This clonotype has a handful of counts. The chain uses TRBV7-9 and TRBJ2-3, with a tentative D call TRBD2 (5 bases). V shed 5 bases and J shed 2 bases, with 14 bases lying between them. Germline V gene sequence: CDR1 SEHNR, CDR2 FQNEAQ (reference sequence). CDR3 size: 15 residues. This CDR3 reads CASSVGVPFTDTQYF. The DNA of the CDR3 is TGTGCCAGCAGCGTCGGGGTTCCGTTCACAGATACGCAGTATTTT.

The CDR3 DNA reads TGCAGTGCTCCTGGACAGGTAGTATCGAACAAGCAGTACTTC. Translating it yields CSAPGQVVSNKQYF. The V gene is TRBV20-1, the J gene TRBJ2-4; 7 bases match TRBD1. Germline loops: CDR1 DFQATT, CDR2 SNEGSKA (reference sequence). The CDR3 extends over 14 amino acids. V trimming: 5 bases; J trimming: 13 bases; junction bases outside the gene matches: 17.

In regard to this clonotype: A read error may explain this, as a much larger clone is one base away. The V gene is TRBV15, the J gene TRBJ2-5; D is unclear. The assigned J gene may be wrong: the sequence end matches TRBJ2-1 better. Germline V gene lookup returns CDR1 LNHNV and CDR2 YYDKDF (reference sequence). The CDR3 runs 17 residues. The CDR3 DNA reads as TGTGCCACCAGCAGAGTGGCAGCACCTTTATTCCAAGAGACCCAGTTCTTC. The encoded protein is CATSRVAAPLFQETQFF.

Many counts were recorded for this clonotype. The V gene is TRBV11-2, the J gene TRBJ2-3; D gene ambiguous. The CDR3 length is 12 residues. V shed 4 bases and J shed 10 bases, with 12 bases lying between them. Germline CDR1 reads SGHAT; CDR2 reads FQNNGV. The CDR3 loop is CASSSTRQSQYF. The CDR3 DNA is TGTGCCAGCAGCTCGACGAGGCAGTCGCAGTATTTT. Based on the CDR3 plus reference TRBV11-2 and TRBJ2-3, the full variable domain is EAGVAQSPRYKIIEKRQSVAFWCNPISGHATLYWYQQILGQGPKLLIQFQNNGVVDDSQLPKDRFSAERLKGVDSTLKIQPAKLEDSAVYLCASSSTRQSQYFGPGTRLTVL.

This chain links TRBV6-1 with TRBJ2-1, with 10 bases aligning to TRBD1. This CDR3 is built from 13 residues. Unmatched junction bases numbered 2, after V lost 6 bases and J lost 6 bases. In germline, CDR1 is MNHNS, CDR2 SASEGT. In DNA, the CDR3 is TGTGCCAGCAGAAGGACAGGGGGCAATGAGCAGTTCTTC. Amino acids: CASRRTGGNEQFF.

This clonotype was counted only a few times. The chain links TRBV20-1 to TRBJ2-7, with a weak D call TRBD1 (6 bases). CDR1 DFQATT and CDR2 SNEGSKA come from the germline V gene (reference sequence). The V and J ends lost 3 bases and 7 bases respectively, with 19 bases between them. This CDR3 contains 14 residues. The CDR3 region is CSARVDSYGREQYF. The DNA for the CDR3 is TGCAGTGCTAGGGTGGACAGCTACGGTCGGGAGCAGTACTTC.

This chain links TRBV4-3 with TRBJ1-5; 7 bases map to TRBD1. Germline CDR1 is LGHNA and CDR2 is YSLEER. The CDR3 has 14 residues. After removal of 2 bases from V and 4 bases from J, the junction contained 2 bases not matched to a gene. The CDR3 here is CASSQTGVNQPQHF. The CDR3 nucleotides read TGCGCCAGCAGCCAAACAGGGGTGAATCAGCCCCAGCATTTT.

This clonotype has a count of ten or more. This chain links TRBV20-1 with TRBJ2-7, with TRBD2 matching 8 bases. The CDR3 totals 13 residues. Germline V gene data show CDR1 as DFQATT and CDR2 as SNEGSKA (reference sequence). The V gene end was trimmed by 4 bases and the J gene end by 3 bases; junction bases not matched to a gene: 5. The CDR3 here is CSATIAGSYEQYF. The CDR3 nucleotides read TGCAGTGCTACTATAGCGGGGAGCTACGAGCAGTACTTC.

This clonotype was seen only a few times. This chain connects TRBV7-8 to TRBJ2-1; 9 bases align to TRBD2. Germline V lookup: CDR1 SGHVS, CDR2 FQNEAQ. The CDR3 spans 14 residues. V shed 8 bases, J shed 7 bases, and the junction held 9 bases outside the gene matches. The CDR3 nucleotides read TGTGCCAGCGGGAGGACTAGCGTTATAAATGAGCAGTTCTTC. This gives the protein CASGRTSVINEQFF.

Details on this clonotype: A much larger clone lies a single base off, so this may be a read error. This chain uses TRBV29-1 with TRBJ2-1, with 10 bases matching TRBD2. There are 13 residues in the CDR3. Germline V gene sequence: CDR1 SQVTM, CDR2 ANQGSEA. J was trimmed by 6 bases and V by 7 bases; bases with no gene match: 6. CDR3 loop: CSGRAGGPNEQFF. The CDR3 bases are TGCAGCGGGCGAGCGGGGGGGCCCAATGAGCAGTTCTTC.

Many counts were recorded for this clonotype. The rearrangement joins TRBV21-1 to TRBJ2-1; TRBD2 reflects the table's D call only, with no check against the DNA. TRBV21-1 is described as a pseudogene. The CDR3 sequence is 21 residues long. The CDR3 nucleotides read TGTGCCAGCAGCAAAGCCAGGACAGGACTGACCTTAGCGGGAGGGCCTGGTGAGCAGTTCTTC. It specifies CASSKARTGLTLAGGPGEQFF.

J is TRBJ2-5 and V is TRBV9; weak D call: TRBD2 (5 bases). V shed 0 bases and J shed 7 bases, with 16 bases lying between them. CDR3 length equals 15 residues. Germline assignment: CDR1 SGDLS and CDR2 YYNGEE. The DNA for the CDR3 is TGTGCCAGCAGCGTAGTAGAGGGAGCCCCGGGGACCCAGTACTTC. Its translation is CASSVVEGAPGTQYF.

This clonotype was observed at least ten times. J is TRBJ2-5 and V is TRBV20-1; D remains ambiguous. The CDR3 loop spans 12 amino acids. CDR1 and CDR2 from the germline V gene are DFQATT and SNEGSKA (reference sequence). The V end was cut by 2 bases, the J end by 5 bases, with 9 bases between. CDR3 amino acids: CSARLDGETQYF. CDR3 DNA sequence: TGCAGTGCTAGACTAGATGGGGAGACCCAGTACTTC.

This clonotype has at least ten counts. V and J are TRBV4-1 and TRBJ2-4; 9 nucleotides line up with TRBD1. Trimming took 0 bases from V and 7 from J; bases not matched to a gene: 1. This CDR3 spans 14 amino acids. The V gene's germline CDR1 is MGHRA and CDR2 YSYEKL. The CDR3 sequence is CASSQDTGGNIQYF. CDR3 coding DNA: TGCGCCAGCAGCCAAGATACAGGGGGCAACATTCAGTACTTC.

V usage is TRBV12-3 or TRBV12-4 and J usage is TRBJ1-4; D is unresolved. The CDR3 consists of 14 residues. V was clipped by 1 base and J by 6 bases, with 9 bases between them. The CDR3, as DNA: TGTGCCAGCAGTTTAGGTGCTGCTTATGAAAAACTGTTTTTT. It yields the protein CASSLGAAYEKLFF.